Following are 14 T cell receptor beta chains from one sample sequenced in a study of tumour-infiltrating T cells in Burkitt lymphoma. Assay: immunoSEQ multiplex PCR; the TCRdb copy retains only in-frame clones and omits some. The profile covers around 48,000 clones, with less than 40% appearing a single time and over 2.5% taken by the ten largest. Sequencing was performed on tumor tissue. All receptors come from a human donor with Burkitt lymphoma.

Here the CDR3 reads CASRRTLDSTYEQYF. CDR3 in DNA: TGTGCCAGCAGGAGAACTCTAGACAGTACCTACGAGCAGTACTTC. The chain couples TRBV6-5 to TRBJ2-7, with a tentative D call TRBD1 (5 bases). V was pared by 6 bases and J by 2 bases, with 17 bases between. Germline V CDR1 and CDR2: MNHEY, SVGAGI. The CDR3 runs 15 residues.

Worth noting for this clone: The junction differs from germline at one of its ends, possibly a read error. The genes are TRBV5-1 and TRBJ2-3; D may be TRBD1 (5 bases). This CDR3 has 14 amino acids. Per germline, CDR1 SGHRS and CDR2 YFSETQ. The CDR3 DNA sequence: TGCGCCAGCATCTTGGACACTGCGACAGATACGCAGTATTTT. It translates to CASILDTATDTQYF. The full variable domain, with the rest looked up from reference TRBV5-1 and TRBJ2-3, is KAGVTQTPRYLIKTRGQQVTLSCSPISGHRSVSWYQQTPGQGLQFLFEYFSETQRNKGNFPGRFSGRQFSNSRSEMNVSTLELGDSALYLCASILDTATDTQYFGPGTRLTVL.

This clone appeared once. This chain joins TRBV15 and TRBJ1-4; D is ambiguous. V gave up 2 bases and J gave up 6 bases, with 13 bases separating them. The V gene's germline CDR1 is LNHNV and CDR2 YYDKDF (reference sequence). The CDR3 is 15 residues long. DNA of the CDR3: TGTGCCACCAGCAGACAATTGAGGGCCTATGAAAAACTGTTTTTT. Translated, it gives CATSRQLRAYEKLFF. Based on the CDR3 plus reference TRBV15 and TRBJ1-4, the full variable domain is DAMVIQNPRYQVTQFGKPVTLSCSQTLNHNVMYWYQQKSSQAPKLLFHYYDKDFNNEADTPDNFQSRRPNTSFCFLDIRSPGLGDTAMYLCATSRQLRAYEKLFFGSGTQLSVL.

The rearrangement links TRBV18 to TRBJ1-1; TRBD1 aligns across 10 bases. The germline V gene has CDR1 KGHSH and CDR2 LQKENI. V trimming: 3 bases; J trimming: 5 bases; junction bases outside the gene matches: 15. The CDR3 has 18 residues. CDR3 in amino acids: CASSPRLRDRGHRTEAFF. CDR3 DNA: TGTGCCAGCTCACCGCGACTTCGGGACAGGGGACATAGGACTGAAGCTTTCTTT.

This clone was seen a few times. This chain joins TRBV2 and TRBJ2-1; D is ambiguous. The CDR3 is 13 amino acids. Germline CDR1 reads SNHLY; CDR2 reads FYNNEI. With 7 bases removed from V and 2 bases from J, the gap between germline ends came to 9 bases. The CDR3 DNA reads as TGTGCCAGCACCGTAGACACCTACAATGAGCAGTTCTTC. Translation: CASTVDTYNEQFF.

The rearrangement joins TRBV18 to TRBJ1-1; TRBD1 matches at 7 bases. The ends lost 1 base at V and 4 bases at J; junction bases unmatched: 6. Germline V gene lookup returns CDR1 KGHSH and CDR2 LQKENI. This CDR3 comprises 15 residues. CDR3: CASSPQGGGGTEAFF. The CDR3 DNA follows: TGTGCCAGCTCACCACAAGGGGGCGGGGGCACTGAAGCTTTCTTT.

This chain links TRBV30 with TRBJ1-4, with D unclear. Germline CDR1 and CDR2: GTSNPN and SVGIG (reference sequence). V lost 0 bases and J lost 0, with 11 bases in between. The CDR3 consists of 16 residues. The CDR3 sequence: CAWSVMGFATNEKLFF. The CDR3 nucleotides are TGTGCCTGGAGTGTAATGGGTTTTGCAACTAATGAAAAACTGTTTTTT. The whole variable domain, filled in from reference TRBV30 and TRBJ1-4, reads SQTIHQWPATLVQPVGSPLSLECTVEGTSNPNLYWYRQAAGRGLQLLFYSVGIGQISSEVPQNLSASRPQDRQFILSSKKLLLSDSGFYLCAWSVMGFATNEKLFFGSGTQLSVL.

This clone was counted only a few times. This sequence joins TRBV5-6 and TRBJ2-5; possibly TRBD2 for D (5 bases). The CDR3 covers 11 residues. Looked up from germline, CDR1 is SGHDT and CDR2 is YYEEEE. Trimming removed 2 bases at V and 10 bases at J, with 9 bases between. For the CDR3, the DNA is TGTGCCAGCAGCTTACTCGGGGACCAGTACTTC. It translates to CASSLLGDQYF.

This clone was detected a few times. The CDR3 DNA reads TGCGCCAGCAGCTTGGGGGCTAACTATGGCTACACCTTC. It specifies CASSLGANYGYTF. The rearrangement joins TRBV5-1 to TRBJ1-2; D remains unclear. V shed 0 bases and J shed 0 bases, with 3 bases lying between them. CDR1 SGHRS and CDR2 YFSETQ come from the germline V gene. This CDR3 is built from 13 residues.

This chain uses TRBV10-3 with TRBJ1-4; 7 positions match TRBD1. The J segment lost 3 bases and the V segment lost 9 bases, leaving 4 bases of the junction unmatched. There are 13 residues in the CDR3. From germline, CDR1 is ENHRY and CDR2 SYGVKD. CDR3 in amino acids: CAIGQAPNEKLFF. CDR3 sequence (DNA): TGTGCCATTGGACAGGCACCTAATGAAAAACTGTTTTTT.

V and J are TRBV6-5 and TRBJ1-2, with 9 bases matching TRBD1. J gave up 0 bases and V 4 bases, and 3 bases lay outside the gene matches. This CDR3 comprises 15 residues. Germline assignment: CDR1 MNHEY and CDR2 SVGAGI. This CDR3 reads CASSSWDRANYGYTF. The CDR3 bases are TGTGCCAGCAGTTCGTGGGACAGGGCTAACTATGGCTACACCTTC.

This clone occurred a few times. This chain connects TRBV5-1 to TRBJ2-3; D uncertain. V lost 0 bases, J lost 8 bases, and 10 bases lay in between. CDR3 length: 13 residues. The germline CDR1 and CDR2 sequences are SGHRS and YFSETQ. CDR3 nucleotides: TGCGCCAGCAGCTTGGATGGAGCTCCTACGCAGTATTTT. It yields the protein CASSLDGAPTQYF.

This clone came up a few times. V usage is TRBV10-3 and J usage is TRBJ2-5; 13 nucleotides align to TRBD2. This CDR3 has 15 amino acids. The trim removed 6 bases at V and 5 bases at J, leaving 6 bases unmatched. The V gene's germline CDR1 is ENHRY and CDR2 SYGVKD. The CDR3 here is CAIRGTSGDRETQYF. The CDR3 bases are TGTGCCATCAGAGGGACTAGCGGGGATAGGGAGACCCAGTACTTC.

CDR3 loop: CASSSLFDRGYTF. The CDR3 DNA is TGTGCCAGCAGTTCCCTTTTCGACCGTGGCTACACCTTC. V and J are TRBV27 and TRBJ1-2; D is undetermined. Germline V gives CDR1 MNHEY, CDR2 SMNVEV (reference sequence). Trimming took 4 bases from V and 7 from J, leaving 13 bases between them. CDR3 length: 13 amino acids.